This T cell receptor (beta chain) emerged from a study of cytotoxic CD8 clonotypes in ibrutinib-treated CLL. Sequencing used immunoSEQ multiplex PCR; TCRdb keeps in-frame clones, though not all of them. The sample consists of approximately 210,000 clones, over 60% of them appearing once. Germline values: CDR1 MNHEY, CDR2 SMNVEV (reference sequence). The CDR3 length is 15 residues. J was trimmed by 2 bases and V by 4 bases; bases with no gene match: 7. The sample consisted of PBMCs, taken after 24 months of ibrutinib treatment. The rearrangement joins TRBV27 to TRBJ2-7; 8 nucleotides agree with TRBD1. The clonotype comes from a human donor with chronic lymphocytic leukemia. Here the CDR3 reads CASSSRTGMAYEQYF. CDR3 DNA sequence: TGTGCCAGCAGTTCCCGGACAGGGATGGCCTACGAGCAGTACTTC.